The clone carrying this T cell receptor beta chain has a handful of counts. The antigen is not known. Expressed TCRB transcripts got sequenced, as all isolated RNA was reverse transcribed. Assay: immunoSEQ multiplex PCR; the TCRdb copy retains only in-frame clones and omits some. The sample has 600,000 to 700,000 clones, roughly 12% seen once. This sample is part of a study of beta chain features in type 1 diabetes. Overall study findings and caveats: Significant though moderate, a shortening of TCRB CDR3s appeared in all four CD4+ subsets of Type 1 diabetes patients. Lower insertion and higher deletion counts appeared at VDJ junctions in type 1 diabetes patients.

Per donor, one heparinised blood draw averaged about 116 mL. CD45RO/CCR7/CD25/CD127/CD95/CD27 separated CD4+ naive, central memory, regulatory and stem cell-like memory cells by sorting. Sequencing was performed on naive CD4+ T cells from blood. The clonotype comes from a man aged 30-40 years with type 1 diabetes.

The chain's CDR3 is CASSARTDTQYF. The CDR3 nucleotides are TGTGCCAGCAGCGCTCGCACAGATACGCAGTATTTT. This chain links TRBV9 with TRBJ2-3; D call uncertain. Germline CDR1 reads SGDLS; CDR2 reads YYNGEE. The V gene lost 3 bases and the J gene lost 1 base, with 3 bases spanning the gap. This CDR3 comprises 12 residues.